A single sample gave rise to the 18 T cell receptor beta chains below, sequenced in a study of a mutant IDH1 vaccine in newly diagnosed glioma. These receptors' targets are unknown. Assay used: immunoSEQ multiplex PCR; TCRdb lists only in-frame clones, some missing. The table records some 31,000 clones, 79% of them present only once. Time point meaning: week 35, safety follow-up. Each dose of the vaccine consisted of 300 ug of mutant IDH1 20-mer peptide, with topical imiquimod. The specimen was PBMCs, collected from a glioma patient whose treatment included an IDH1 peptide vaccine. The receptors shown here come from a woman aged 25 to 39 with glioma. Some clones in this sample may be carry-over from other donors' samples.

The chain carries TRBV28 and TRBJ2-2; a possible D gene is TRBD2 (7 bases). The CDR3 has 19 amino acids. Trimming stripped 5 bases from V and 1 base from J, with 23 bases between. CDR1 is MDHEN and CDR2 is SYDVKM in the germline V gene. The CDR3 coding sequence is TGTGCCAGCAGTGGGGGCGGCAGGAGGGGGGGTGTGAACACCGGGGAGCTGTTTTTT. Protein: CASSGGGRRGGVNTGELFF.

This rearrangement joins TRBV12-5 to TRBJ2-3; D might be TRBD1 or TRBD2, each matching 5 bases. Germline CDR1 reads LGHNT; CDR2 reads FRNRAP. V lost 3 bases to trimming and J lost 2 bases, with 12 bases between them. The CDR3 has 15 residues. The CDR3 DNA follows: TGTGCTAGTGGTTTTGGGGGAAGCTTCACAGATACGCAGTATTTT. Translating gives CASGFGGSFTDTQYF. The complete variable domain, with remaining parts taken from reference TRBV12-5 and TRBJ2-3, reads DARVTQTPRHKVTEMGQEVTMRCQPILGHNTVFWYRQTMMQGLELLAYFRNRAPLDDSGMPKDRFSAEMPDATLATLKIQPSEPRDSAVYFCASGFGGSFTDTQYFGPGTRLTVL.

The chain recombines TRBV6-5 with TRBJ1-4; no reliable D call. Germline V gives CDR1 MNHEY, CDR2 SVGAGI. V dropped 2 bases and J dropped 13 bases, with 17 bases sitting between them. This CDR3 has 14 residues. Here the CDR3 reads CASSYGTMAVGLFF. As DNA, the CDR3 is TGTGCCAGCAGTTACGGTACCATGGCAGTAGGACTGTTTTTT.

The V gene is TRBV6-6, the J gene TRBJ2-1; TRBD2 might be the D (5 bases). This CDR3 region has 15 residues. Germline V gene lookup returns CDR1 MNHNY and CDR2 SVGAGI (reference sequence). V was cut by 0 bases and J by 3 bases, with 9 bases left in between. CDR3 residues: CASSYSRGSYNEQFF. The CDR3 nucleotides read TGTGCCAGCAGTTACTCTAGAGGGAGCTACAATGAGCAGTTCTTC.

This chain connects TRBV10-2 to TRBJ2-1; 9 bases are shared with TRBD2. This CDR3 region has 11 residues. With 7 bases clipped from V and 13 bases from J, the junction kept 5 bases outside the gene matches. Germline CDR1 and CDR2: WSHSY and SAAADI. The CDR3 DNA reads as TGCGCCAGCACTGGACTAGCGAGACAGTTCTTC. Its protein is CASTGLARQFF.

This clone was counted only a few times. The chain couples TRBV19 to TRBJ2-4; D is possibly TRBD1 (6 bases). V was shortened by 8 bases and J by 0 bases, with 11 bases between the two germline ends. Germline lookup yields CDR1 LNHDA and CDR2 SQIVND (reference sequence). This CDR3 is built from 14 residues. The DNA of the CDR3 is TGTGCCAGTTCTCAGGGGCTAGCCAAAAACATTCAGTACTTC. Translated, it gives CASSQGLAKNIQYF.

The chain links TRBV6-5 to TRBJ2-5; D gene ambiguous. There are 13 residues in the CDR3. The ends were cut back, 0 bases at V and 1 base at J, with 3 bases in the middle. Germline lookup yields CDR1 MNHEY and CDR2 SVGAGI. In DNA, the CDR3 is TGTGCCAGCAGTTACTCACGCCAAGAGACCCAGTACTTC. As protein: CASSYSRQETQYF.

The V gene is TRBV6-6, the J gene TRBJ1-1; 8 bases are shared with TRBD1. The CDR3 spans 14 residues. Looked up from germline, CDR1 is MNHNY and CDR2 is SVGAGI (reference sequence). With 5 bases clipped from V and 1 base from J, the junction kept 3 bases outside the gene matches. CDR3 sequence: CASSLTGGNTEAFF. The CDR3 DNA reads as TGTGCCAGCAGTCTTACAGGGGGGAACACTGAAGCTTTCTTT.

In regard to this clone: This sample includes further DNA sequences coding for the same CDR3. The chain uses TRBV30 and TRBJ1-2; 8 bases fit TRBD1. CDR3 size: 13 residues. Unmatched junction bases numbered 4, after V lost 0 bases and J lost 7 bases. Germline CDR1 and CDR2: GTSNPN and SVGIG (reference sequence). This CDR3 reads CAWSVQGDGGYTF. The CDR3, as DNA: TGTGCCTGGAGTGTACAGGGGGACGGTGGCTACACCTTC.

The rearrangement uses TRBV5-1 and TRBJ2-3, with unresolved D. CDR3 length equals 13 residues. The germline gives CDR1 SGHRS, CDR2 YFSETQ. The V and J ends lost 4 bases and 3 bases respectively, with 9 bases between them. CDR3 sequence reads: CASSLLETDTQYF. For the CDR3, the DNA is TGCGCCAGCAGCCTCCTCGAGACAGATACGCAGTATTTT.

V usage is TRBV19 and J usage is TRBJ1-5; 10 bases line up with TRBD1. This CDR3 region has 16 residues. Germline V CDR1 and CDR2: LNHDA, SQIVND (reference sequence). Trimming took 6 bases from V and 0 from J; bases not matched to a gene: 5. The CDR3 bases are TGTGCCAGTAGGGGGGACAGGGGATATAGCAATCAGCCCCAGCATTTT. As protein: CASRGDRGYSNQPQHF.

A remark on this clone: This same CDR3 is encoded by further DNA sequences in the sample. The CDR3 loop reads CASSGSGRPQETQYF. The CDR3 nucleotides read TGTGCCAGCAGCGGTAGCGGGAGGCCCCAAGAGACCCAGTACTTC. The gene calls are TRBV9 and TRBJ2-5, with 10 nucleotides matching TRBD2. This CDR3 contains 15 residues. Germline CDR1 and CDR2: SGDLS and YYNGEE. V lost 3 bases, J lost 1 base, and 3 bases stayed unmatched. Variable domain in full (rest from reference TRBV9 and TRBJ2-5): DSGVTQTPKHLITATGQRVTLRCSPRSGDLSVYWYQQSLDQGLQFLIQYYNGEERAKGNILERFSAQQFPDLHSELNLSSLELGDSALYFCASSGSGRPQETQYFGPGTRLLVL.

The gene calls are TRBV28 and TRBJ1-1; no reliable D call. Trimming stripped 8 bases from V and 5 bases from J, with 12 bases between. Germline CDR1 reads MDHEN; CDR2 reads SYDVKM. The CDR3 is 12 amino acids. This chain's CDR3 is CASGTALTEAFF. The CDR3 DNA reads as TGTGCCAGCGGTACAGCGCTAACTGAAGCTTTCTTT.

The gene calls are TRBV27 and TRBJ1-2; 7 positions match TRBD1. Germline trimming cut 6 bases from V and 4 bases from J; bases unmatched to any gene: 2. Germline V gives CDR1 MNHEY, CDR2 SMNVEV (reference sequence). This CDR3 contains 12 residues. CDR3 loop: CASRAGGYGYTF. The CDR3 nucleotides read TGTGCCAGCAGGGCAGGGGGCTATGGCTACACCTTC.

As regards this clone: Distinct nucleotide sequences in the sample also encode this CDR3. V gene TRBV6-4 combines with J gene TRBJ1-1, with D possibly being TRBD1 (5 bases). V was shortened by 5 bases and J by 5 bases, with 12 bases between the two germline ends. CDR1 is MRHNA, CDR2 SNTAGT, per germline. There are 13 residues in the CDR3. Here the CDR3 DNA reads TGTGCCAGCAGTTCAGGGCCCGGAACTGAAGCTTTCTTT. As protein: CASSSGPGTEAFF.

The chain links TRBV11-1 to TRBJ1-3; perhaps TRBD1 as D (5 bases). Per the germline V gene, CDR1 is SGHAT and CDR2 is FQDESV (reference sequence). V was pared by 5 bases and J by 2 bases, with 19 bases between. The CDR3 has 17 residues. The CDR3 DNA is TGTGCCAGCAGCCCAAGGCAAGGACGGACAACTGGAAACACCATATATTTT. Encoded protein: CASSPRQGRTTGNTIYF. Full variable domain (remainder filled in from reference TRBV11-1 and TRBJ1-3): EAEVAQSPRYKITEKSQAVAFWCDPISGHATLYWYRQILGQGPELLVQFQDESVVDDSQLPKDRFSAERLKGVDSTLKIQPAELGDSAMYLCASSPRQGRTTGNTIYFGEGSWLTVV.

The CDR3 here is CASSPPPGVNTEAFF. The CDR3 nucleotides are TGTGCCAGCAGCCCCCCCCCGGGGGTGAACACTGAAGCTTTCTTT. The chain is built from TRBV11-1 and TRBJ1-1, with D possibly being TRBD1 (5 bases). Germline V gene data show CDR1 as SGHAT and CDR2 as FQDESV (reference sequence). The CDR3 covers 15 residues. V lost 5 bases to trimming and J lost 0 bases, with 13 bases between them. The full variable domain, its missing parts supplied by reference TRBV11-1 and TRBJ1-1, is EAEVAQSPRYKITEKSQAVAFWCDPISGHATLYWYRQILGQGPELLVQFQDESVVDDSQLPKDRFSAERLKGVDSTLKIQPAELGDSAMYLCASSPPPGVNTEAFFGQGTRLTVV.

In this sample, this clone turned up once. The chain's CDR3 is CASSPPWQGRFTEAFF. The CDR3 coding sequence is TGTGCCAGCAGCCCCCCCTGGCAGGGACGGTTCACTGAAGCTTTCTTT. The chain recombines TRBV5-6 with TRBJ1-1; D possibly corresponds to TRBD1 (5 bases). V was cut by 4 bases and J by 4 bases, with 20 bases left in between. The CDR3 covers 16 residues. Germline V gives CDR1 SGHDT, CDR2 YYEEEE.